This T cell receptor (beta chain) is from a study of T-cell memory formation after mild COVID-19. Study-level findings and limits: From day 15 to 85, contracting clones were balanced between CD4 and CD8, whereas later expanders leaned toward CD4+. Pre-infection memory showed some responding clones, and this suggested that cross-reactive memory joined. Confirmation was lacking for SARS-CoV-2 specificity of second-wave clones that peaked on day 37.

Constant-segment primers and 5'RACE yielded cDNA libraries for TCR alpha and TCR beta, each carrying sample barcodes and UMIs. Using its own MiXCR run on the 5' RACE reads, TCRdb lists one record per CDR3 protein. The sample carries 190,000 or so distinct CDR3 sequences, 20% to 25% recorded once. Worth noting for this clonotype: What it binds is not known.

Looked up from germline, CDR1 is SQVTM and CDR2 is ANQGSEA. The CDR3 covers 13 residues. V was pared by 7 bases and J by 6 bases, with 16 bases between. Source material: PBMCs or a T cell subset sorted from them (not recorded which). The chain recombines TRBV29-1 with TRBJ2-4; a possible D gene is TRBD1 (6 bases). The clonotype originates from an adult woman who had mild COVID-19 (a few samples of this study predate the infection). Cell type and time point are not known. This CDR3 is CSALHRDTNIQYF. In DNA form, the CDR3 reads TGCAGCGCCTTACACCGGGACACAAACATTCAGTACTTC.